Following are 3 T cell receptor beta chains from one sample sequenced in a study of regulatory T cells in long-lasting Graves disease. Construction of TCR beta libraries relied on iRepertoire HTBI primers and on Arm-PCR targeting CDR3 regions. Using its own MiXCR run on the multiplex PCR reads, TCRdb lists one record per CDR3 protein. The sample lists some 330,000 distinct CDR3 sequences, 10% to 15% seen once, with approximately 20% in the top ten. Noted time point: newly diagnosed GD, antithyroid drugs for less than 3 months. The authors made the TCR library using RNA they extracted from PBMCs. These data are also associated with another study on T cells in Graves' hyperthyroidism and ophthalmopathy.

The sequencing used peripheral blood mononuclear cells (PBMCs), collected at new diagnosis, from a patient treated with antithyroid drugs. The receptors come from a woman aged 18-29 years with Graves disease.

The chain couples TRBV7-9 to TRBJ2-2, with 7 bases lining up with TRBD2. The length of the CDR3 is 17 residues. V lost 2 bases to trimming and J lost 7 bases; unmatched junction nucleotides: 13. Per germline, CDR1 SEHNR and CDR2 FQNEAQ (reference sequence). CDR3 coding DNA: TGTGCCAGCAGCTTAAAGGTGAAGTCGGGGGGAAGCGGGGAGCTGTTTTTT. This sequence encodes CASSLKVKSGGSGELFF.

This clonotype appeared a few times. The V and J genes are TRBV7-2 and TRBJ1-4; 7 bases fit TRBD1. The trim removed 6 bases at V and 5 bases at J, leaving 6 bases unmatched. Germline V lookup: CDR1 SGHTA, CDR2 FQGNSA. This CDR3 spans 14 amino acids. As DNA, the CDR3 is TGTGCCAGCAGACAGGGGAAGGGGAATGAAAAACTGTTTTTT. Residues: CASRQGKGNEKLFF.

This clonotype was seen ten or more times. CDR3 bases: TGCAGTGCTACCCGGACAGAGTCCTACGAGCAGTACTTC. Translated, it gives CSATRTESYEQYF. The rearrangement links TRBV20-1 to TRBJ2-7; tentatively, D is TRBD1 (6 bases). Germline V gene lookup returns CDR1 DFQATT and CDR2 SNEGSKA (reference sequence). V was cut by 4 bases and J by 1 base, with 11 bases left in between. There are 13 residues in the CDR3.